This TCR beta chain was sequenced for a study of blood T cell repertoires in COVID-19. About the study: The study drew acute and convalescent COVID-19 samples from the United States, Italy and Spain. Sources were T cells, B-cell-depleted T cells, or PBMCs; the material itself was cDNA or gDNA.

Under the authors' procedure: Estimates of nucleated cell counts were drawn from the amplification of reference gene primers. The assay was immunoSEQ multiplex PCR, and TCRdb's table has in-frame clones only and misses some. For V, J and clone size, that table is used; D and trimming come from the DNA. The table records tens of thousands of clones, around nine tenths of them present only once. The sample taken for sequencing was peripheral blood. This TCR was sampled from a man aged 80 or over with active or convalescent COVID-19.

DNA for the CDR3: TGTGCCAGCAGCTTAATAGGGCTTCGCGGGGGCACCGGGGAGCTGTTTTTT. Protein: CASSLIGLRGGTGELFF. The chain recombines TRBV7-2 with TRBJ2-2; 7 bases line up with TRBD2. The germline gives CDR1 SGHTA, CDR2 FQGNSA. CDR3 size: 17 residues. V dropped 2 bases and J dropped 4; count of bases not matched to a gene: 10.